This T cell receptor (beta chain) was retrieved from a study of T cell clusters in autoimmune cytopenias. TRB amplification used approximately 250 ng of peripheral blood genomic DNA. This CDR3 is 15 amino acids long. Looked up from germline, CDR1 is SQVTM and CDR2 is ANQGSEA. Multiplex touch-down PCR amplified TRB using TRB-A and TRB-B pools in one tube. TCRdb reprocessed the multiplex PCR reads and reports one entry per CDR3 protein, with no DNA. The sample table sets out several hundred distinct CDR3 sequences. This rearrangement joins TRBV29-1 to TRBJ2-4; the TRBD1 assignment by TCRdb is unverifiable without DNA. Sequencing used peripheral blood. The sequence was collected from a human donor with an autoimmune cytopenia or autoimmune hepatitis (not recorded which). This CDR3 is CSVKIRDLAKNIQYF.